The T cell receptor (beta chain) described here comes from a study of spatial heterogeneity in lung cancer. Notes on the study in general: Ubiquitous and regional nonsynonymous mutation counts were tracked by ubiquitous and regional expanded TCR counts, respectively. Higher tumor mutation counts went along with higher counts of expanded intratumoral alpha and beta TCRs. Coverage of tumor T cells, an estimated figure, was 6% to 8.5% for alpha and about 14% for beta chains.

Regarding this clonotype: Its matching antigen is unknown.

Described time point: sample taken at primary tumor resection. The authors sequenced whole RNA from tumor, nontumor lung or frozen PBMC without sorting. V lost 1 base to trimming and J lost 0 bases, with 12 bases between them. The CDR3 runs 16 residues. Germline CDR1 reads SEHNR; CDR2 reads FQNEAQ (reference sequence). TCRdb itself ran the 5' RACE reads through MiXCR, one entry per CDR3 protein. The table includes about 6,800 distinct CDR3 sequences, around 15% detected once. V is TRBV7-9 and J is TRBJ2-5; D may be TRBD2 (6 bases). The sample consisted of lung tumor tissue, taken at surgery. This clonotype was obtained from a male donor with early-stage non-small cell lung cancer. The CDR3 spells CASSLGIQRDQETQYF. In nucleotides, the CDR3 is TGTGCCAGCAGCTTAGGGATACAGCGGGACCAAGAGACCCAGTACTTC.